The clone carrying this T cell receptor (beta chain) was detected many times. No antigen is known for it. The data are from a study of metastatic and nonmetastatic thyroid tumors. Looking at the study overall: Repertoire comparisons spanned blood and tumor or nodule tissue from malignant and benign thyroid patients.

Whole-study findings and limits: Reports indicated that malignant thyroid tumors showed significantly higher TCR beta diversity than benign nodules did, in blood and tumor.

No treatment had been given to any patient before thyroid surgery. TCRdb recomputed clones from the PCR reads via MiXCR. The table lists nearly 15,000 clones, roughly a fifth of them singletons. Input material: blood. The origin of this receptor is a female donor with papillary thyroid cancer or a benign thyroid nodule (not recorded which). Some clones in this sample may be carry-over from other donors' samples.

The chain's CDR3 is CASSLDNALSGNTIYF. The CDR3 DNA sequence: TGTGCCAGCAGCTTGGATAACGCGCTTAGTGGAAACACCATATATTTT. J is TRBJ1-3 and V is TRBV7-6, with unresolved D. This CDR3 spans 16 amino acids. V was trimmed by 3 bases and J by 3 bases, leaving 15 bases between them. CDR1 and CDR2 from the germline V gene are SGHVS and FNYEAQ.